This T cell receptor beta chain was recovered during a study of cytomegalovirus exposure and HLA in healthy donors. PCR was performed using 60 Vbeta and 13 Jbeta primers. TCRdb's table, derived via immunoSEQ multiplex PCR, lists solely in-frame clones and lacks some. The sample includes some 110,000 clones, approximately 69% seen only once; the top ten take about 3.5%. CDR3 length equals 16 residues. V gave up 7 bases and J gave up 0 bases; unmatched junction bases: 8. The germline V gene has CDR1 SEHNR and CDR2 FQNEAQ (reference sequence). Regarding the study as a whole: Some TCR beta chains (over 150 of them) were listed as cytomegalovirus-associated. As was reported, the classifier diagnosed cytomegalovirus status with high specificity and sensitivity.

This clone was picked up a small number of times. As yet, its antigen is unknown. The chain employs TRBV7-9 and TRBJ1-1; 10 bases map to TRBD1. The sample was PBMCs. The clonotype was recovered from a man aged 30 to 39 in good health and CMV-seronegative. The CDR3 here is CASKTLDRGMNTEAFF. The CDR3 DNA is TGTGCCAGCAAAACCTTGGACAGGGGGATGAACACTGAAGCTTTCTTT. The full variable domain, in which reference TRBV7-9 and TRBJ1-1 provide the parts outside the CDR3, is DTGVSQNPRHKITKRGQNVTFRCDPISEHNRLYWYRQTLGQGPEFLTYFQNEAQLEKSRLLSDRFSAERPKGSFSTLEIQRTEQGDSAMYLCASKTLDRGMNTEAFFGQGTRLTVV.